This passage covers 5 T cell receptor beta chains from one sample sequenced in a study of blood T cell repertoires in COVID-19. TCRdb's copy holds only in-frame clones and misses some; the assay was immunoSEQ multiplex PCR. The table shows about 150,000 clones, with roughly 89% occurring only once. Material for sequencing was peripheral blood. These receptors all come from a woman in her fifties or sixties with active or convalescent COVID-19.

This chain's CDR3 is CASSLGQGENTEAFF. Here the CDR3 DNA reads TGTGCCAGCAGTTTGGGACAGGGCGAGAACACTGAAGCTTTCTTT. The rearrangement joins TRBV6-5 to TRBJ1-1; 9 bases agree with TRBD1. Germline CDR1 MNHEY, CDR2 SVGAGI. J gave up 1 base and V 4 bases, and 4 bases lay outside the gene matches. The length of the CDR3 is 15 residues.

The rearrangement joins TRBV27 to TRBJ2-2; 7 bases fit TRBD1. Trimming cost V 10 bases and J 11 bases; bases outside gene matches: 13. Germline V gene lookup returns CDR1 MNHEY and CDR2 SMNVEV (reference sequence). CDR3 length: 13 amino acids. Here the CDR3 DNA reads TGTGCCACCCGGGACAGCGCGATACTAGAGCTGTTTTTT. It specifies CATRDSAILELFF.

This rearrangement joins TRBV19 to TRBJ1-1, with D perhaps TRBD1 (6 bases). Germline-derived CDR1 and CDR2 are LNHDA and SQIVND (reference sequence). V gave up 5 bases and J gave up 1 base, with 11 bases separating them. The CDR3 totals 14 residues. CDR3 DNA: TGTGCCAGTAGTTCGGGACACAAGAACACTGAAGCTTTCTTT. Translating it yields CASSSGHKNTEAFF. Drawing the rest from reference TRBV19 and TRBJ1-1, the complete variable domain is DGGITQSPKYLFRKEGQNVTLSCEQNLNHDAMYWYRQDPGQGLRLIYYSQIVNDFQKGDIAEGYSVSREKKESFPLTVTSAQKNPTAFYLCASSSGHKNTEAFFGQGTRLTVV.

The chain uses TRBV11-3 and TRBJ1-2, with D possibly being TRBD1 (5 bases). This CDR3 comprises 13 residues. CDR1 is SGHNT and CDR2 is YENEEA in the germline V gene. V was trimmed by 1 base and J by 8 bases, leaving 11 bases between them. The CDR3 nucleotides are TGTGCCAGCAGCTTAGCCAACAGGCGAGGCTACACCTTC. This translates into CASSLANRRGYTF.

The chain carries TRBV5-4 and TRBJ2-1; the match to TRBD1 covers 7 bases. V gave up 3 bases and J gave up 0 bases; unmatched junction bases: 6. Looked up from germline, CDR1 is SGHNT and CDR2 is YYREEE (reference sequence). The CDR3 is 16 amino acids. CDR3 sequence reads: CASSSLTGSSYNEQFF. CDR3 bases: TGTGCCAGCAGCTCACTGACAGGGAGCTCCTACAATGAGCAGTTCTTC.